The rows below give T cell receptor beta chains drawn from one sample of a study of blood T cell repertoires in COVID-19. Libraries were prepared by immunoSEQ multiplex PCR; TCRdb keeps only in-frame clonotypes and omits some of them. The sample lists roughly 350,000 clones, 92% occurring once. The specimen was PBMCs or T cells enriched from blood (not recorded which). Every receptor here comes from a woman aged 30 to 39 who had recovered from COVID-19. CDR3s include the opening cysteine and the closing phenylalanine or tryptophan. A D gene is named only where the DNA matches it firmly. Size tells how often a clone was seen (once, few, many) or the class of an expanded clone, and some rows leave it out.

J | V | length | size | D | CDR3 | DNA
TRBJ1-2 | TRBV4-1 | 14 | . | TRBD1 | CASSLDRARTGYTF | TGCGCCAGCAGCCTTGACAGGGCACGGACCGGCTACACCTTC
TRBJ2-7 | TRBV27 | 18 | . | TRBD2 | CASRKAPGLAGYTYEQYF | TGTGCCAGCAGAAAGGCCCCCGGACTAGCGGGTTACACCTACGAGCAGTACTTC
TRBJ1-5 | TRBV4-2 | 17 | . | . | CASSQSISQGINQPQHF | TGTGCCAGCAGCCAATCTATTAGTCAGGGGATAAATCAGCCCCAGCATTTT
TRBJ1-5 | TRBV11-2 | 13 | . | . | CASSDGEYQPQHF | TGTGCCAGCAGCGACGGGGAATATCAGCCCCAGCATTTT
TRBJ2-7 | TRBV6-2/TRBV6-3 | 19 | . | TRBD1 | CASSYSGFGSGTGRNEQYF | TGTGCCAGCAGTTACTCGGGGTTCGGGAGCGGGACAGGGAGAAACGAGCAGTACTTC
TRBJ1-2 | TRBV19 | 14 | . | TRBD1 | CASSRTGTNYGYTF | TGTGCCAGTAGTCGGACAGGGACTAACTATGGCTACACCTTC
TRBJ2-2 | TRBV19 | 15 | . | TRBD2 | CASTAGTRNTGELFF | TGTGCCAGTACAGCGGGGACTAGGAACACCGGGGAGCTGTTTTTT
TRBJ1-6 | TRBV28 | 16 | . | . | CASRPTGISYNSPLHF | TGTGCCAGCAGACCCACAGGGATCTCCTATAATTCACCCCTCCACTTT
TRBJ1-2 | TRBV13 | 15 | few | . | CASSSDLDRRYGYTF | TGTGCCAGCAGCTCAGACCTTGACAGGCGCTATGGCTACACCTTC
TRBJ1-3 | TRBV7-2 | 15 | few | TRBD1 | CASRRQGASGNTIYF | TGTGCCAGCAGGCGACAGGGGGCGAGCGGAAACACCATATATTTT
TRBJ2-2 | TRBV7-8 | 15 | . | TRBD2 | CASSFSGRVPGELFF | TGTGCCAGCAGCTTTAGCGGGAGGGTGCCCGGGGAGCTGTTTTTT
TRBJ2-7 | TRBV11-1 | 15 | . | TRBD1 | CASSLADRGSYEQYF | TGTGCCAGCAGCTTAGCCGACAGGGGGAGTTACGAGCAGTACTTC
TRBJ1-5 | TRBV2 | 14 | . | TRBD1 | CASSWTGTDQPQHF | TGTGCCAGCAGCTGGACAGGGACGGATCAGCCCCAGCATTTT
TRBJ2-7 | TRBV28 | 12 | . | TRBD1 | CASSLITTGKYF | TGTGCCAGCAGTTTAATTACGACAGGGAAGTACTTC
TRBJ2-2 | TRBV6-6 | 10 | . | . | CASEQGGLFF | TGTGCCAGCGAACAGGGCGGGCTGTTTTTT
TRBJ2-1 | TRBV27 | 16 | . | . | CASSLGGWSSYNEQFF | TGTGCCAGCAGTTTAGGCGGGTGGAGCTCCTACAATGAGCAGTTCTTC
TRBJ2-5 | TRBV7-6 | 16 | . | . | CASRTPLRGGQETQYF | TGTGCCAGCAGAACCCCACTCCGAGGGGGACAAGAGACCCAGTACTTC
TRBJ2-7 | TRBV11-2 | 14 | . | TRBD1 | CASSSPGQGWEQYF | TGTGCCAGCAGCTCTCCGGGACAGGGGTGGGAGCAGTACTTC
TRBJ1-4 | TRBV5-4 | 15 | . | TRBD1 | CASSGDRRVNEKLFF | TGTGCCAGCAGCGGGGACAGGAGGGTCAATGAAAAACTGTTTTTT
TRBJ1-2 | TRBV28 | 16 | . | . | CASSTSMDSATYGYTF | TGTGCCAGCAGTACATCGATGGACAGCGCAACCTATGGCTACACCTTC
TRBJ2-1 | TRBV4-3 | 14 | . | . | CASSQPSADNEQFF | TGCGCCAGCAGCCAACCCTCTGCGGACAATGAGCAGTTCTTC
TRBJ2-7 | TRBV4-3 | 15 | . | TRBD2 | CASSFGLAKSYEQYF | TGCGCCAGCAGCTTCGGACTAGCGAAATCCTACGAGCAGTACTTC
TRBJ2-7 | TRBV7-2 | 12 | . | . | CASSSGLREQYF | TGTGCCAGCAGCTCAGGTTTGCGCGAGCAGTACTTC
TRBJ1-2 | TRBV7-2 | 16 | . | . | CASSASTLPLTWGYTF | TGTGCCAGCAGCGCTAGTACACTCCCACTAACTTGGGGCTACACCTTC
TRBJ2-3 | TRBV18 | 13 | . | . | CASSPTATDTQYF | TGTGCCAGCTCACCCACAGCCACAGATACGCAGTATTTT
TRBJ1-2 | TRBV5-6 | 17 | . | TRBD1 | CASSLDPQGAMYYGYTF | TGTGCCAGCAGCTTGGACCCTCAGGGGGCAATGTACTATGGCTACACCTTC
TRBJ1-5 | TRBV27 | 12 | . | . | CASSLLGQPQHF | TGTGCCAGCAGTTTACTGGGCCAGCCCCAGCATTTT